This entry concerns a single T cell receptor (beta chain). Its recognized antigen is unknown. No much larger clonotype is one base removed from it; base qualities were not supplied. TCR beta CDR3 regions were sequenced from DNA using the immunoSEQ Assay. In the paper's pipeline: To compute T cell density, TCR beta template counts were normalized to usable DNA, which was estimated by amplifying housekeeping genes. Richness was estimated using the preseqR package, with extrapolation to 400,000 templates for PBMC samples and to 120,000 templates for tissue samples. Clonality was taken to be one minus Pielou's evenness. Tissue-enriched TCRs were identified by differential abundance testing using productive amino-acid clonotypes, minimum total count 5 and alpha 0.1. The Jaccard Index and the Morisita Overlap Index were used to measure repertoire overlap between compartments. TCR beta CDR3s were clustered by GLIPH together with public tetramer-defined viral CDR3s, and at least three viral sequences plus V-gene enrichment were required for viral motifs. This immuneACCESS table, as held by TCRdb, lists in-frame sequences with V and J called but not all clones. Of the missing ones, under half trace to an unresolved V gene in checked studies; the others have no known cause. V and J calls and clone size follow that table, whereas D and trimming were derived from the DNA. The sample table lists more than 35,000 clones, 90% to 95% of them with a count of one. The ten largest account for approximately 7% of the sample.

At diagnosis, tumor, uninvolved tumor-adjacent lung and peripheral blood were collected and then preserved as a mix of FFPE and fresh-frozen material. Blood samples were analyzed as peripheral blood mononuclear cells for TCR repertoire profiling. This entry belongs to a study of T cells in localized non-small cell lung cancer (dated by TCRdb to the early 2020s). Some background on the complete study: The study analyzed T cell repertoires of a few hundred early-stage NSCLC patients, comparing tumors and uninvolved tumor-adjacent lungs. NSCLC patients had a mean age of roughly 66 years, and 129 were male and around 99 female. The cohort comprised 200 to 300 treatment-naïve NSCLC patients with resected, localized lung tumors.

General findings and caveats noted by the study authors: Higher blood T cell density associated with longer overall survival, while higher adjacent-lung clonality associated with shorter survival. Because of the exploratory design, TCR variables were selected using unadjusted p-values without false-discovery rate correction. The highest T cell clonality was observed in uninvolved tumor-adjacent lung, where clonality exceeded that of tumor, suggesting that antigenic responses were more focused in uninvolved tumor-adjacent lung. Because multi-region tumor sequencing was not performed, intratumor heterogeneity could not be ruled out. A median of approximately 53 of the top 100 tumor clones turned up in the paired uninvolved adjacent lung, and some 27 of those clones also ranked among the top 100 of that same adjacent lung.

The sequencing here drew on peripheral blood, taken before any cancer treatment. The sequence was obtained from a female donor at least 60 years old with stage I lung adenocarcinoma.

The CDR3: CASSLVRNTGELFF. The DNA sequence follows: TGTGCCAGCAGCTTAGTTAGAAACACCGGGGAGCTGTTTTTT. This chain joins TRBV11-2 to TRBJ2-2; the D gene cannot be resolved reliably. The junction shows trimming of 1 base on V and 2 bases on J, plus 5 bases between the germline ends. The CDR3 sequence holds 14 residues, the cysteine and phenylalanine included. Only the CDR3 part of the read is kept: 42 bases, read in frame from the first base. Per the germline V gene, SGHAT is the CDR1 and FQNNGV is the CDR2.